This T cell receptor (beta chain) was recorded in a study of shared clonotypes between healthy human individuals. The authors ran the assay at deep level. Libraries were prepared by immunoSEQ multiplex PCR; TCRdb keeps only in-frame clonotypes and omits some of them. The sample yields about 1.1 million clones, approximately 80% seen once. V dropped 3 bases and J dropped 0 bases, with 7 bases sitting between them. CDR3 length: 13 residues. CDR1 is GTSNPN and CDR2 is SVGIG in the germline V gene (reference sequence). About this clone itself: Its antigen is unknown.

Study results and caveats: Among donors, clonotype sharing was expected to be affected by sequencing depth.

The chain employs TRBV30 and TRBJ2-3; a possible D gene is TRBD2 (6 bases). Source material: memory CD4+ T cells from PBMCs. Sample subset: CD45RA-negative fraction. The clonotype was recovered from a man in his late teens or twenties in good health. Some clones in this sample may be carry-over from other donors' samples. In DNA, the CDR3 is TGTGCCTGGAGACTAGCTAGCACAGATACGCAGTATTTT. Its translation: CAWRLASTDTQYF.